A selection of T cell receptor beta chains follows, all from one sample in a study of T cell changes during pregnancy in multiple sclerosis. This table comes from immunoSEQ multiplex PCR, and its TCRdb copy is limited to in-frame clones, with some not included. This repertoire shows just under 95,000 clones, 80% to 95% found once; its top ten account for over 2%. The material was peripheral blood, obtained in the first trimester of pregnancy. These receptors were collected from a female donor with multiple sclerosis, enrolled in a pregnancy study. CDR3s include the opening cysteine and the closing phenylalanine or tryptophan. The D gene is left open where the match is weak.

d_call	v_call	cdr3_aa
TRBD2	TRBV19	CASSIVASGSYEQYF
TRBD1	TRBV4-2	CASSQDGTGLTEAFF
NA	TRBV15	CATSRAPRGYQETQYF
NA	TRBV6-1	CASSEARVAGELFF
NA	TRBV10-3	CAQQQASGNTIYF
NA	TRBV27	CASSTPFSLSDGGNEQFF
NA	TRBV11-2	CASSLTGSEAFF
TRBD1	TRBV6-1	CASRSGQGGGEKLFF
NA	TRBV25-1	CASSPSGAYEQYF
NA	TRBV2	CASSGGRPGPYNEQFF
TRBD1	TRBV18	CASSLLQGDTGELFF
TRBD2	TRBV5-1	CASSLGNPGLAITTTYNEQFF
TRBD1	TRBV29-1	CSVDRGTELADLYGYTF
NA	TRBV19	CASNTGKDQPQHF
NA	TRBV18	CASSPPQGGYEQYF
TRBD1	TRBV7-9	CASSHGDRNTEAFF
NA	TRBV27	CASMFDISSYNEQFF
TRBD2	TRBV6-4	CASSDSGRGRVAGANVLTF
NA	TRBV6-1	CASSDVTGYTEAFF
TRBD1	TRBV19	CASSIGQGGYTF
TRBD2	TRBV4-2	CASSQGSSGPYNEQFF
TRBD2	TRBV7-2	CASSSTSRYEQYF
NA	TRBV2	CASSTGRPGELFF
NA	TRBV27	CASSLSSGESYNEQFF
NA	TRBV10-2	CASGGGGYEQYF
TRBD2	TRBV19	CASSTGLAGNSGELFF
TRBD1	TRBV10-3	CAISETRNWDSNEQFF
TRBD2	TRBV5-6	CASSLTGGTQYF
NA	TRBV5-6	CASSLTDQETQYF
NA	TRBV6-6	CASSPAGEQYF
NA	TRBV18	CASSFLANVYDEQFF
NA	TRBV6-5	CASSHTRDTNTEAFF
NA	TRBV12-5	CASGEQEPNTGELFF
NA	TRBV11-2	CASSLESSGNTIYF
TRBD1	TRBV7-2	CASSLGTGSAPYGYTF
NA	TRBV2	CASSDSAGNTIYF
NA	TRBV28	CASSQQGLANEKLFF
TRBD1	TRBV27	CASSPAGQGFSNEQFF
TRBD1	TRBV2	CASSVLQGISGANVLTF
NA	TRBV10-3	CAISDQVPGSPLHF
NA	TRBV6-1	CASSDLSTDTQYF
NA	TRBV6-5	CASRDSNYGYTF
NA	TRBV4-3	CASSQDWGRQEKLFF
NA	TRBV28	CASSSTVRVSWREQYF
TRBD2	TRBV10-3	CAITQTSGRDNEQFF
NA	TRBV7-9	CASSFFSGTGNTIYF